This T cell receptor (beta chain) was sequenced for a study of T cell repertoires in cytomegalovirus infection. Study overall: In public TCR beta signatures, there were indications of both CMV infection and matching HLA type.

TCRdb fed the reads into MiXCR, producing one record per CDR3 protein. The top ten hold roughly 13% of the sample, which has hundreds of thousands of distinct CDR3 sequences, about 33% seen once. Points from the study as a whole: CMV-specific TCR beta clonotypes restricted by HLA-C dominated the ex vivo response.

This clonotype appeared a few times. Antigen unknown. Germline CDR1 and CDR2: MNHNS and SASEGT. The CDR3 spans 14 residues. Trimming removed 1 base at V and 6 bases at J, with 10 bases between. The rearrangement links TRBV6-1 to TRBJ2-1, with unresolved D. This clonotype originated in a human donor in good health (CMV status not recorded). Some clones in this sample may be carry-over from other donors' samples. Sequenced input: PBMCs. The CDR3 DNA sequence: TGTGCCAGCAGTGAAGGATTACCCCCCAATGAGCAGTTCTTC. Translated, it gives CASSEGLPPNEQFF.